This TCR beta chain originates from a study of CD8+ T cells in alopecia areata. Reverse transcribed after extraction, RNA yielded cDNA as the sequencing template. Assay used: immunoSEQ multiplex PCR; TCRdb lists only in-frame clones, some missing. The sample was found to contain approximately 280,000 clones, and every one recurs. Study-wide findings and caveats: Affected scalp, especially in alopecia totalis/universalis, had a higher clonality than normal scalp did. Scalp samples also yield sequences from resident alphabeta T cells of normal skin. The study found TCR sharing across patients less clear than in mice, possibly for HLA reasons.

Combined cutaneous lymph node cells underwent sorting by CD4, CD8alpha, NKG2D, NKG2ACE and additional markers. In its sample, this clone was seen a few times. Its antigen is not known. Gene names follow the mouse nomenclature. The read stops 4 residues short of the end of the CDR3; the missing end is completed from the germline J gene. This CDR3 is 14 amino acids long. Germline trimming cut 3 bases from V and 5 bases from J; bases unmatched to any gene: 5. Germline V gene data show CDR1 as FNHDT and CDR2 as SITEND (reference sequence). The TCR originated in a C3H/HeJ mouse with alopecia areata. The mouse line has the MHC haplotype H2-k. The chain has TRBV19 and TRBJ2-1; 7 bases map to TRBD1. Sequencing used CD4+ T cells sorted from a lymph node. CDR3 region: CASSKQGLDAEQFF. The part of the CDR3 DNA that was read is TGTGCCAGCAGTAAACAGGGGCTGGATGCT.